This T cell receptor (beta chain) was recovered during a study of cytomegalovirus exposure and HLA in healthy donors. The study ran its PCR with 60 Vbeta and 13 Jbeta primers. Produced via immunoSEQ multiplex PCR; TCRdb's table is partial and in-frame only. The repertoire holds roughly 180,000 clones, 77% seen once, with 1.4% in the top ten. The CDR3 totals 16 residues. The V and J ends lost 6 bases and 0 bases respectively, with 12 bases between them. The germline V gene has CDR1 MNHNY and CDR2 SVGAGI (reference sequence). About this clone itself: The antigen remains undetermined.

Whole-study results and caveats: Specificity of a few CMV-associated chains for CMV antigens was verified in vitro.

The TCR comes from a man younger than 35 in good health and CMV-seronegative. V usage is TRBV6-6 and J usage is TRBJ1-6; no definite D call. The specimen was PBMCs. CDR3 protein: CASSPRRDSYNSPLHF. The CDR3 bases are TGTGCCAGCAGCCCCCGCCGGGACTCCTATAATTCACCCCTCCACTTT.